This T cell receptor beta chain was sequenced in a study of spatial heterogeneity in lung cancer. The overall study: The follow-up PBMC samples were sequenced whenever they were available. The median time to follow-up was about 25 months after resection. Raw-read counts averaged over ten per unique TCR and UMI combination. The study consistently detected more beta-chain than alpha-chain sequences.

This clonotype was picked up many times. Time point meaning: blood at routine non-recurrence follow-up after resection. Sequencing of whole RNA from tumor, nontumor lung or frozen PBMC involved no sorting. The CDR3 extends over 14 amino acids. The germline gives CDR1 SGHTA, CDR2 FQGNSA. V was cut by 1 base and J by 2 bases, with 7 bases left in between. MiXCR was run by TCRdb on the 5' RACE reads, yielding one entry per CDR3 protein. Of tens of thousands of distinct CDR3 sequences listed, 10% to 15% are singletons. The sequence came from a male donor with early-stage non-small cell lung cancer. The sequences come from PBMCs, collected at follow-up. This chain connects TRBV7-2 to TRBJ2-3; D gene ambiguous. CDR3 in amino acids: CASSLGAYTDTQYF. The CDR3 DNA reads as TGTGCCAGCAGCTTAGGGGCCTACACAGATACGCAGTATTTT.